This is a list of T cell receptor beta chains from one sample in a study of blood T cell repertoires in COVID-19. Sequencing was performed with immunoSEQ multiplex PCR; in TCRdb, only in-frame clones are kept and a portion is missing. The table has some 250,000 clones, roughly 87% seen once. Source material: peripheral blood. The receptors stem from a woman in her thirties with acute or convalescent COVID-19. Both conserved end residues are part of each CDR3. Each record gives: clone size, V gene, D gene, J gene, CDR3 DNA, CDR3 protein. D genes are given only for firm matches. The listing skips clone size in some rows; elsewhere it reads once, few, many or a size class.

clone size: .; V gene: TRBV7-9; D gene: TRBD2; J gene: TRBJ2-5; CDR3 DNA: TGTGCCAGCAGCTTAGTTGGGGGGGAGGAGACCCAGTACTTC; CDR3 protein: CASSLVGGEETQYF
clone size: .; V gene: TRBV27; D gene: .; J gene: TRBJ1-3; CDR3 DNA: TGTGCCAGCAGTCCCACCGGTTCGTCTGGAAACACCATATATTTT; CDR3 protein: CASSPTGSSGNTIYF
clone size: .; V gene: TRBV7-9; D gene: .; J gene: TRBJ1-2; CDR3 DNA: TGTGCCAGCAGCTTGGTCGCGGCCTCTAACTATGGCTACACCTTC; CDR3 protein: CASSLVAASNYGYTF
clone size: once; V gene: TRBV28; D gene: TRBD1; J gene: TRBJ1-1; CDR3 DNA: TGTGCCACCCAGGAAGGACAGGGGAACACTGAAGCTTTCTTT; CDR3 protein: CATQEGQGNTEAFF
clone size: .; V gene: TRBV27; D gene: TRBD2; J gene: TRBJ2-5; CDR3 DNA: TGTGCCAGCAGTTTAACCAAACGGACTAGCGGGAGGACGCCAGAGACCCAGTACTTC; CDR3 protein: CASSLTKRTSGRTPETQYF
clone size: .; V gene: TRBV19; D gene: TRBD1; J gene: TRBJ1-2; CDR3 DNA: TGTGCCAGTAGTATAGACAGGGGGACTGGCTACACCTTC; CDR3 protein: CASSIDRGTGYTF
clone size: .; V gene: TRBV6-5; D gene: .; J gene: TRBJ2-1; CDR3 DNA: TGTGCCAGCAGAGGAGTAAACAATGAGCAGTTCTTC; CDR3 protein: CASRGVNNEQFF
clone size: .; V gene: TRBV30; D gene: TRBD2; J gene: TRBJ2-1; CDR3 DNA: TGTGCCTGGAGTGTAGCGGGAGGCGGCAATGAGCAGTTCTTC; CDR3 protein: CAWSVAGGGNEQFF
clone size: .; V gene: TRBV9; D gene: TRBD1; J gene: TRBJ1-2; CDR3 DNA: TGTGCCAGCAGCGCTACAGGGGGTGCTAACTATGGCTACACCTTC; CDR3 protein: CASSATGGANYGYTF
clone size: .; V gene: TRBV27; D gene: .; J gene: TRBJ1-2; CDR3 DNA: TGTGCCAGCAGTTTAGTTGGAGCTAACTATGGCTACACCTTC; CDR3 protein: CASSLVGANYGYTF
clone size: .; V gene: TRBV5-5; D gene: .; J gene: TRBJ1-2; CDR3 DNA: TGTGCCAGCAGCCCGGACGGGGACTATGGCTACACCTTC; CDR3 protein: CASSPDGDYGYTF
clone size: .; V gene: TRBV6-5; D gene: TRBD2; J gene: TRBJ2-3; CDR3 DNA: TGTGCCAGCAGTTACTCGCCAGCGGGGGGGGAGGATACGCAGTATTTT; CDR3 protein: CASSYSPAGGEDTQYF
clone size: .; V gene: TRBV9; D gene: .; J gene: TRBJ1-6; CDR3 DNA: TGTGCCAGCAGCGAGAGGATAGGGGCAGGGAATTCACCCCTCCACTTT; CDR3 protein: CASSERIGAGNSPLHF
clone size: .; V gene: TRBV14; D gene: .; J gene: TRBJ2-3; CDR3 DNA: TGTGCCAGCAGCCAAGTCCCTAGCGATGGAACGCAGTATTTT; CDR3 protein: CASSQVPSDGTQYF
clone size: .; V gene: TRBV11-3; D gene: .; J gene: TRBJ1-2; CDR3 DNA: TGTGCCAGCAGCTTAGGATCTGCGTTCTATGGCTACACCTTC; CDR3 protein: CASSLGSAFYGYTF
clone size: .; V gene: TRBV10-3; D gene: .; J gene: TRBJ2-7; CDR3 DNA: TGTGCCATCCAACCCAGTGAGGATAGCTCCTACGAGCAGTACTTC; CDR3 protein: CAIQPSEDSSYEQYF
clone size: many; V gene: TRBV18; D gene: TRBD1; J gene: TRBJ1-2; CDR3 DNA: TGTGCCAGCTCACCACCGCCGACAGGGGCGAGAGGCTACACCTTC; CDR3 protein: CASSPPPTGARGYTF
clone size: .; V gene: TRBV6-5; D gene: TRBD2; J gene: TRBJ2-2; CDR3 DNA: TGTGCCAGCAGTAACATAGCGGGAGCGGCCGGGGAGCTGTTTTTT; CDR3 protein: CASSNIAGAAGELFF
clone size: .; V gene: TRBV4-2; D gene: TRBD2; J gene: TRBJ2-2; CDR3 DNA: TGTGCCAGCAGCCCGGGACTAGCGGACGCGAACACCGGGGAGCTGTTTTTT; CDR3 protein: CASSPGLADANTGELFF
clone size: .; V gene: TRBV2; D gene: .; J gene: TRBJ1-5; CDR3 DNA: TGTGCCAGCAGAGAGAGACAGGCGTATAGCAATCAGCCCCAGCATTTT; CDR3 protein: CASRERQAYSNQPQHF
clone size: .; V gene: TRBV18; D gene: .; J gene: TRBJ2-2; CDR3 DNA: TGTGCCAGCTCAACAGTGAACACCGGGGAGCTGTTTTTT; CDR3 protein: CASSTVNTGELFF
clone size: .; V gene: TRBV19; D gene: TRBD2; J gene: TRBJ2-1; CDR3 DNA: TGTGCCAGTAGCCCTTGGACTAGCGGGAGCTCCTACAATGAGCAGTTCTTC; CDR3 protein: CASSPWTSGSSYNEQFF
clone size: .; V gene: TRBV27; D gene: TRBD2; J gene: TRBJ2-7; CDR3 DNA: TGTGCCAGCAGTTTTTCGCTAGCGGGATCCTACGAGCAGTACTTC; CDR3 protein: CASSFSLAGSYEQYF
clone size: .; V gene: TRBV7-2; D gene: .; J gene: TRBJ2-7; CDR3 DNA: TGTGCCAGCAGCTTAGCTCGACAATCCTACGAGCAGTACTTC; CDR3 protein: CASSLARQSYEQYF
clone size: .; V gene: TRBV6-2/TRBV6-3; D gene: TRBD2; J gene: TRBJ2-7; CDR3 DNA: TGTGCCAGCAGCGCGTTTAACGGAAGAGGACTAGCGGTCTACGAGCAGTACTTC; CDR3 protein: CASSAFNGRGLAVYEQYF
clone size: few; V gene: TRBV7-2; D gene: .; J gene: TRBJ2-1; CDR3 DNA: TGTGCCAGCAGCTTAGTCGGGGTTCCCCAGCAGTTCTTC; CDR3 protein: CASSLVGVPQQFF
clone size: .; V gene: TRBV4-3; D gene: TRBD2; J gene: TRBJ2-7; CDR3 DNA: TGCGCCAGCAGCCAAGATTTTGTTTCAGCTAGCGGGAGGGTAAACGAGCAGTACTTC; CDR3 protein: CASSQDFVSASGRVNEQYF
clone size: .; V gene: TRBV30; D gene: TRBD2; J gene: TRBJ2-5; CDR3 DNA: TGTGCCTGGAGTACTGGACTAGTATCAGAGACCCAGTACTTC; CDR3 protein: CAWSTGLVSETQYF
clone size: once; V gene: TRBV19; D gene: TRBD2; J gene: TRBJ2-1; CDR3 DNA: TGTGCCAGTAGTCCTAAGACTAGCGCTAACTACAATGAGCAGTTCTTC; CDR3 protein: CASSPKTSANYNEQFF
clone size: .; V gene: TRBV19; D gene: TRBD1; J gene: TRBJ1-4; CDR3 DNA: TGTGCCAGTAGAGTCATCCGGGACAGTCGGGGCGCAACTAATGAAAAACTGTTTTTT; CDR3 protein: CASRVIRDSRGATNEKLFF
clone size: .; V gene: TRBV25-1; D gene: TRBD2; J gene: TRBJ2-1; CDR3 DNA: TGTGCCAGCAGTTCGAGGGCGGGAGGTGTTCGCAATGAGCAGTTCTTC; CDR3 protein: CASSSRAGGVRNEQFF
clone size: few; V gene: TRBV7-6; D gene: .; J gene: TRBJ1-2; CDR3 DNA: TGTGCCAGCAGCTTCGGTTCAACAGCAGGCTACACCTTC; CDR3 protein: CASSFGSTAGYTF
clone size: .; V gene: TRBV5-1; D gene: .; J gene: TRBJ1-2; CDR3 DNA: TGCGCCAGCCGGGATCAGAACTATGGCTACACCTTC; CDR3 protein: CASRDQNYGYTF
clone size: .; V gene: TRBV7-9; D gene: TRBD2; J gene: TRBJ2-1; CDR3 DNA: TGTGCCAGCAGCACAAGCGGGAACCTTAACTACAATGAGCAGTTCTTC; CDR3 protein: CASSTSGNLNYNEQFF
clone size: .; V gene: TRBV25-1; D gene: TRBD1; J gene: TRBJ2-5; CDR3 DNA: TGTGCCAGCAGTGGGGACAGGGGTAAAGAGACCCAGTACTTC; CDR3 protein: CASSGDRGKETQYF
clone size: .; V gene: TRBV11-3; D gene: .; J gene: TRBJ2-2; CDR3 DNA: TGTGCCAGCAGCACTGCTCGCGGGGAGCTGTTTTTT; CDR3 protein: CASSTARGELFF
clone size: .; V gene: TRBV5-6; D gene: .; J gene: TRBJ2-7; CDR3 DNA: TGTGCCAGCAGCCCGGGTCCTTCCTACGAGCAGTACTTC; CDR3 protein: CASSPGPSYEQYF
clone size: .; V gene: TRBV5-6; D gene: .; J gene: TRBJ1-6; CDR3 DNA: TGTGCCAGCAGCTCGAGGACATATAATTCACCCCTCCACTTT; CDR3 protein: CASSSRTYNSPLHF
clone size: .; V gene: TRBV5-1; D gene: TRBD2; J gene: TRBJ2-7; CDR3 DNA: TGCGCCAGCAGCCTAAGACTAGCGGGAGGCGAGCAGTACTTC; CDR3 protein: CASSLRLAGGEQYF
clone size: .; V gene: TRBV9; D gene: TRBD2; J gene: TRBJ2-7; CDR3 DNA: TGTGCCAGCAGCGATGGACTAGCGGGAGGCGAGCAGTACTTC; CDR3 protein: CASSDGLAGGEQYF
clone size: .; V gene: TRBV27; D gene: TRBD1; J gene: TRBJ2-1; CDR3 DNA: TGTGCCAGCAGTGTGGCAGGGGGCTTTAATGAGCAGTTCTTC; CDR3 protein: CASSVAGGFNEQFF